Here is one T cell receptor beta chain with its context. CDR1 and CDR2 from the germline V gene are SNHLY and FYNNEI. Trimming cost V 1 base and J 3 bases, with 9 bases left between them. The CDR3 totals 14 residues. The protocol was immunoSEQ multiplex PCR, while the TCRdb copy is restricted to in-frame clones and leaves out a portion. The data contain about 330,000 clones, approximately 88% of them singletons. This sample was taken from a study of blood T cell repertoires in COVID-19. The chain has TRBV2 and TRBJ1-2, with D uncertain. Material: peripheral blood. This TCR was recovered from a man under 40 with COVID-19, enrolled during active disease. The CDR3 region is CASSEDGEDYGYTF. The CDR3 DNA sequence: TGTGCCAGCAGTGAAGACGGGGAGGACTATGGCTACACCTTC.